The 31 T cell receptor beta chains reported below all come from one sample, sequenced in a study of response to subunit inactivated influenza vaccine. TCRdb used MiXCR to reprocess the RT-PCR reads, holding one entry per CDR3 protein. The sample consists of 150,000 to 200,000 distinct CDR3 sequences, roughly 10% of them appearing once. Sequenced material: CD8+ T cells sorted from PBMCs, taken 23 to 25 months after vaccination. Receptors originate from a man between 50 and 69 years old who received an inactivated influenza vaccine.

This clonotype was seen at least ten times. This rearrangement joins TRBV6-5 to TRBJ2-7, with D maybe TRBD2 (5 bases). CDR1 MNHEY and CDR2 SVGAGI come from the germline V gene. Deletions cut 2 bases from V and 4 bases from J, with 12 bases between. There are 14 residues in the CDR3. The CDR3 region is CASSYLGEQYEQYF. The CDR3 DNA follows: TGTGCCAGCAGTTACCTCGGGGAGCAGTACGAGCAGTACTTC.

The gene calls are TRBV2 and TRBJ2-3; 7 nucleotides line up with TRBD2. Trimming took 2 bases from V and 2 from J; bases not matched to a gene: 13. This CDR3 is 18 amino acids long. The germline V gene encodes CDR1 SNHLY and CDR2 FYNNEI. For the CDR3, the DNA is TGTGCCAGCAGTGAATCTGTTCGGGCTAGCGGTAACACAGATACGCAGTATTTT. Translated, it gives CASSESVRASGNTDTQYF.

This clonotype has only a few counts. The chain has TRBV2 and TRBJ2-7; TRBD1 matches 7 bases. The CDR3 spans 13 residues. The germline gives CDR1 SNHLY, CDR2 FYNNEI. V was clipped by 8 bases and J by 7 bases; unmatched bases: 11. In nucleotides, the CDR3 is TGTGCCAGCCGCGGACAGGCGACTCTAGAGCAGTACTTC. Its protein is CASRGQATLEQYF.

The CDR3 protein is CSARDKWEDPYEQYF. CDR3 coding DNA: TGCAGTGCTAGAGATAAGTGGGAGGACCCCTACGAGCAGTACTTC. The chain links TRBV20-1 to TRBJ2-7; D might be TRBD2 (6 bases). Trimming took off 0 bases at V and 2 bases at J, with 14 bases between the two ends. Germline V gene sequence: CDR1 DFQATT, CDR2 SNEGSKA (reference sequence). The CDR3 length is 15 residues.

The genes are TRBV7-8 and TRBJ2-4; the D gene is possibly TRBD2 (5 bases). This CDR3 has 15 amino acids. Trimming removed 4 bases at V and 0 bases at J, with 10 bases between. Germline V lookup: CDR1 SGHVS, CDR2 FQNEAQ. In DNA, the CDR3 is TGTGCCAGCAGCTCGGAGGTTCTAGCCAAAAACATTCAGTACTTC. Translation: CASSSEVLAKNIQYF.

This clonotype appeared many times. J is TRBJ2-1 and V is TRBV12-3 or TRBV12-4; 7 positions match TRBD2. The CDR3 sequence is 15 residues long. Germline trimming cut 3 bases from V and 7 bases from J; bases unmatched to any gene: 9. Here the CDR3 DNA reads TGTGCCAGCAGTTTCTTTTTGACGCGGGAGAATGAGCAGTTCTTC. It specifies CASSFFLTRENEQFF.

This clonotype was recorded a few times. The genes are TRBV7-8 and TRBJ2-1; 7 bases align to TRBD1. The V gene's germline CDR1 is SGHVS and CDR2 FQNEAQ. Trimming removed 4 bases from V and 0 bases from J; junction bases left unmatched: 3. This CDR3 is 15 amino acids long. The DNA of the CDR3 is TGTGCCAGCAGCTCAGGGACAGCCTCCTACAATGAGCAGTTCTTC. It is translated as CASSSGTASYNEQFF.

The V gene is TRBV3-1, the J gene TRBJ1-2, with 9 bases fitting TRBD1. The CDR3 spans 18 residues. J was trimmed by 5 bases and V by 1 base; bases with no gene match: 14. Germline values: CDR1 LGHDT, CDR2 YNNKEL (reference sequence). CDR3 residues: CASSQVLTRTGAIYGYTF. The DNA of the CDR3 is TGTGCCAGCAGCCAAGTTCTTACCCGGACAGGGGCTATTTATGGCTACACCTTC. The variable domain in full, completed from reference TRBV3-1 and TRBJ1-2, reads DTAVSQTPKYLVTQMGNDKSIKCEQNLGHDTMYWYKQDSKKFLKIMFSYNNKELIINETVPNRFSPKSPDKAHLNLHINSLELGDSAVYFCASSQVLTRTGAIYGYTFGSGTRLTVV.

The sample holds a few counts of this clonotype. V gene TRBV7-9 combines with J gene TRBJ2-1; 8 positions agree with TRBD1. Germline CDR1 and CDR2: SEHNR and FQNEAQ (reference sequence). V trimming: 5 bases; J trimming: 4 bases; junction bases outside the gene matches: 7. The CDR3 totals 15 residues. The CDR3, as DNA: TGTGCCAGCAGCCCGGGACAGGACCCTTACAATGAGCAGTTCTTC. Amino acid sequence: CASSPGQDPYNEQFF.

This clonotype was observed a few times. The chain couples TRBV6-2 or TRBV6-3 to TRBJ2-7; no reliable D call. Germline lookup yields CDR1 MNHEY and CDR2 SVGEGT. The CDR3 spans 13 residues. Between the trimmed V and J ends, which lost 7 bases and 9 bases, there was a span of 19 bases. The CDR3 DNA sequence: TGTGCCAGCACAGACTCGTCAGCTGACGCGCAGTACTTC. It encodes CASTDSSADAQYF.

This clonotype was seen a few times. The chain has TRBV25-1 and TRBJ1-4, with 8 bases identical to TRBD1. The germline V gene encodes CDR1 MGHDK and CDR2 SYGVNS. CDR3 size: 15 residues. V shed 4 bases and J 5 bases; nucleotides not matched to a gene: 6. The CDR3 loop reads CASSALTGVNEKLFF. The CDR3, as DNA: TGTGCCAGCAGTGCCTTGACAGGGGTAAATGAAAAACTGTTTTTT. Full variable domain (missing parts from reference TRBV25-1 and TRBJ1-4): EADIYQTPRYLVIGTGKKITLECSQTMGHDKMYWYQQDPGMELHLIHYSYGVNSTEKGDLSSESTVSRIRTEHFPLTLESARPSHTSQYLCASSALTGVNEKLFFGSGTQLSVL.

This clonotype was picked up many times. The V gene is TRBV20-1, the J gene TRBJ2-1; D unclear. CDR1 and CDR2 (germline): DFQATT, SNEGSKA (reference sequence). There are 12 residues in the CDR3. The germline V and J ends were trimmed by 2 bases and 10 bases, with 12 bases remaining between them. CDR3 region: CSARNWHGEQFF. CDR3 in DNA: TGCAGTGCTAGAAACTGGCACGGGGAGCAGTTCTTC.

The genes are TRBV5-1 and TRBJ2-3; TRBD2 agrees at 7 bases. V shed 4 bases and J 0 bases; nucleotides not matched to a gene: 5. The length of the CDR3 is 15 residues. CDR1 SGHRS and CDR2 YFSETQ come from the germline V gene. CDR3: CASSPFSGSTDTQYF. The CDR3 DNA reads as TGCGCCAGCAGCCCATTTAGCGGGAGCACAGATACGCAGTATTTT.

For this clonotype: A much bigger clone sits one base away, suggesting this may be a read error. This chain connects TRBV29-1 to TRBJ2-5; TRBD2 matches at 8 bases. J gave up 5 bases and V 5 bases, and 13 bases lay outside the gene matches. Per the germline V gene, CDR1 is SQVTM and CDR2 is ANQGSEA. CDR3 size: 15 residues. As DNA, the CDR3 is TGCAGCGTTAAAACGGGTCTAGCGGGCGGTGAGACCCAGTACTTC. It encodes CSVKTGLAGGETQYF.

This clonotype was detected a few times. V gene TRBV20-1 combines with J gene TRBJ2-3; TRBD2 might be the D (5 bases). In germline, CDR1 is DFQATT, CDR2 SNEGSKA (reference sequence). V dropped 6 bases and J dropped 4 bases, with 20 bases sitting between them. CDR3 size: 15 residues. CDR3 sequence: CSAETARVRSDTQYF. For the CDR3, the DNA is TGCAGTGCGGAGACGGCGCGGGTGAGGTCAGATACGCAGTATTTT.

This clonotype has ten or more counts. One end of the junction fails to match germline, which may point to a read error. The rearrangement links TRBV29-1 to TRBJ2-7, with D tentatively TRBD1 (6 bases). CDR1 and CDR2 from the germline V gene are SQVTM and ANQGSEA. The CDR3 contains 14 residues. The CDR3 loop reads CSVQDRTKSYEQYF. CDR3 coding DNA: TGCAGCGTTCAAGACAGGACAAAATCCTACGAGCAGTACTTC.

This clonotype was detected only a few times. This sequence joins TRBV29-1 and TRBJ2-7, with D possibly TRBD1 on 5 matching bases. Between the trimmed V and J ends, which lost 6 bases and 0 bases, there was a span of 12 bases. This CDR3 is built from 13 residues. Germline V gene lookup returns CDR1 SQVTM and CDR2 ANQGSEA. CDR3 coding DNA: TGCAGCGTATGGACAATGAGCTCCTACGAGCAGTACTTC. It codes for CSVWTMSSYEQYF.

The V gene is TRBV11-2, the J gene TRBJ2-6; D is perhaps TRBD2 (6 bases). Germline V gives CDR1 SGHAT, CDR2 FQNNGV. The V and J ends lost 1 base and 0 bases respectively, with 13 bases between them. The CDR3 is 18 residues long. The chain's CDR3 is CASSLGLALYSGANVLTF. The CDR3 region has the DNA TGTGCCAGCAGCTTAGGCCTAGCGTTATACTCTGGGGCCAACGTCCTGACTTTC. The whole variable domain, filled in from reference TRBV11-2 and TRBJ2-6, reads EAGVAQSPRYKIIEKRQSVAFWCNPISGHATLYWYQQILGQGPKLLIQFQNNGVVDDSQLPKDRFSAERLKGVDSTLKIQPAKLEDSAVYLCASSLGLALYSGANVLTFGAGSRLTVL.

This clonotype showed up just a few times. CDR3 loop: CASSTSGPLTFF. DNA for the CDR3: TGTGCCAGCAGTACCTCAGGGCCTTTAACTTTCTTT. The chain is built from TRBV6-5 and TRBJ1-1, with D possibly matching TRBD1 (5 bases). V was cut by 5 bases and J by 12 bases, with 16 bases left in between. The CDR3 runs to 12 residues. CDR1 and CDR2 (germline): MNHEY, SVGAGI.

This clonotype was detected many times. CDR3 residues: CASSQDRGNTGELFF. In DNA, the CDR3 is TGCGCCAGCAGCCAAGACAGGGGGAACACCGGGGAGCTGTTTTTT. J is TRBJ2-2 and V is TRBV4-3; a weak D match, TRBD1 (6 bases). The CDR3 contains 15 residues. Deletions cut 0 bases from V and 1 base from J, with 6 bases between. From germline, CDR1 is LGHNA and CDR2 YSLEER.

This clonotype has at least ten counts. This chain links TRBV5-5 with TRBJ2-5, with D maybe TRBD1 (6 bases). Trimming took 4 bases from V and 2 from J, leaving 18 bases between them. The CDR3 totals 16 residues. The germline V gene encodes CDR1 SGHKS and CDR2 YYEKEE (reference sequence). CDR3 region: CASSPLGTTSQETQYF. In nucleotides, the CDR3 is TGTGCCAGCAGCCCACTTGGGACAACCTCGCAAGAGACCCAGTACTTC.

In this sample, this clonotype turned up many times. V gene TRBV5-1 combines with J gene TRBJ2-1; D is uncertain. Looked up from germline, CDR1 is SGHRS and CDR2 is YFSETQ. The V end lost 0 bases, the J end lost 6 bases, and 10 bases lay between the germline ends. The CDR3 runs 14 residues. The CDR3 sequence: CASSLAEVGNEQFF. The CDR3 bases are TGCGCCAGCAGCTTGGCCGAGGTCGGCAATGAGCAGTTCTTC.

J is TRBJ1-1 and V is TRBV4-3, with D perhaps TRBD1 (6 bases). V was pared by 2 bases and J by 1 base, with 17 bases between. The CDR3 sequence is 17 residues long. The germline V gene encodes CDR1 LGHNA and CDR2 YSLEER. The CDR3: CASSQFLDRPKNTEAFF. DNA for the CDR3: TGCGCCAGCAGCCAATTTTTGGACAGACCAAAGAACACTGAAGCTTTCTTT.

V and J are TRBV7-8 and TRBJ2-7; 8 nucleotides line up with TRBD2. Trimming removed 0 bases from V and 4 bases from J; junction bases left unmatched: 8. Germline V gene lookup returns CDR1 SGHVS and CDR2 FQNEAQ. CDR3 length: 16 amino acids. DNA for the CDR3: TGTGCCAGCAGCTTAGCGATCAGCGGGAGCCAATACGAGCAGTACTTC. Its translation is CASSLAISGSQYEQYF.

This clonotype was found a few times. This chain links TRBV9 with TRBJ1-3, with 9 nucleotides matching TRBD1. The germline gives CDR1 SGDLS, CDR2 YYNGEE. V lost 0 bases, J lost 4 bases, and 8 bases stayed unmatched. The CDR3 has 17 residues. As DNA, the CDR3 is TGTGCCAGCAGCGTAGGATCGGGACAGGGAATCGGAAACACCATATATTTT. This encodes CASSVGSGQGIGNTIYF.

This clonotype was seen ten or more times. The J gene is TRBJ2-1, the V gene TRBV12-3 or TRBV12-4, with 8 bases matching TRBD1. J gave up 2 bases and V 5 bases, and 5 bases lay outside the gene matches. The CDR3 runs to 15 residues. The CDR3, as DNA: TGTGCCAGCAGTACTCCGGACAGGGCCTACAATGAGCAGTTCTTC. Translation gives CASSTPDRAYNEQFF.

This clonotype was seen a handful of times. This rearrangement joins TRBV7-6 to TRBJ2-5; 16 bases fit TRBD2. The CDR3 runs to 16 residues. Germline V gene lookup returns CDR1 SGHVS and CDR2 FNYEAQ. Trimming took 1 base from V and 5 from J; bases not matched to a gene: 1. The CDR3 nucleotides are TGTGCCAGCAGCTTAGAGGGACTAGCGGGAGGGGAGACCCAGTACTTC. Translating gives CASSLEGLAGGETQYF. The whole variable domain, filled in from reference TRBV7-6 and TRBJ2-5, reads GAGVSQSPRYKVTKRGQDVALRCDPISGHVSLYWYRQALGQGPEFLTYFNYEAQQDKSGLPNDRFSAERPEGSISTLTIQRTEQRDSAMYRCASSLEGLAGGETQYFGPGTRLLVL.

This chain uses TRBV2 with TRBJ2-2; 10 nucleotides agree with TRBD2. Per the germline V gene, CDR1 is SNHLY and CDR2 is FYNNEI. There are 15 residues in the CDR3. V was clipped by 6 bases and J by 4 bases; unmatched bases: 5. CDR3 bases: TGTGCCAGCAGGGACCAGCGGGGGGGCACCGGGGAGCTGTTTTTT. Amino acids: CASRDQRGGTGELFF.

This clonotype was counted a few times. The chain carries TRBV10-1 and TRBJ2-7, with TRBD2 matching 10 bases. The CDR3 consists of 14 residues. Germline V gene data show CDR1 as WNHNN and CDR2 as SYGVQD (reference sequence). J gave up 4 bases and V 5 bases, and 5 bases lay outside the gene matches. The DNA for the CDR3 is TGCGCCAGCAGTCCGAGCGGGGGGGCTTACGAGCAGTACTTC. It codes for CASSPSGGAYEQYF.

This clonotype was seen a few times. In DNA, the CDR3 is TGTGCCAGCAGCTTAACCCAGGGAATAAATGATGAGCAGTTCTTC. Translating gives CASSLTQGINDEQFF. This chain uses TRBV7-2 with TRBJ2-1; D perhaps matches TRBD1 (5 bases). The germline gives CDR1 SGHTA, CDR2 FQGNSA. The V end lost 2 bases, the J end lost 8 bases, and 16 bases lay between the germline ends. CDR3 size: 15 residues.

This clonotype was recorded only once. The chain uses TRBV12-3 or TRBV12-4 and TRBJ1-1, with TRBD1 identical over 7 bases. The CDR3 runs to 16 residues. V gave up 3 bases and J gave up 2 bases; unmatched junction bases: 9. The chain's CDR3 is CASSFQAGGINTEAFF. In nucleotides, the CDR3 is TGTGCCAGCAGTTTTCAGGCAGGGGGAATAAACACTGAAGCTTTCTTT.